The rows below give T cell receptor beta chains drawn from one sample of a study of blood T cell repertoires in COVID-19. Here immunoSEQ multiplex PCR was the method, and the copy in TCRdb shows in-frame clones only, minus some. The data hold 150,000 to 200,000 clones, with about 81% observed a single time. Sequenced material: peripheral blood. Every receptor here comes from a human donor in a cohort sampled during active COVID-19. Each CDR3 is given with its conserved first and last residue. The D gene is left open where the match is weak. Part of the rows lack a size; the others show once, few, many or a class for expanded clones.

D gene: TRBD2
J gene: TRBJ2-1
clone size: few
V gene: TRBV6-2/TRBV6-3
CDR3 DNA: TGTGCCAGCAGCCCCCGGGGGGGAAGCTCCTACAATGAGCAGTTCTTC
CDR3 protein: CASSPRGGSSYNEQFF

D gene: .
J gene: TRBJ1-1
clone size: .
V gene: TRBV19
CDR3 DNA: TGTGCCAGTAGTATAGCCCCCAGGGAAAACGCTGAAGCTTTCTTT
CDR3 protein: CASSIAPRENAEAFF

D gene: TRBD1
J gene: TRBJ2-3
clone size: .
V gene: TRBV20-1
CDR3 DNA: TGCAGTGCTAGTCACGGGACAGGGGGCACAGATACGCAGTATTTT
CDR3 protein: CSASHGTGGTDTQYF

D gene: .
J gene: TRBJ1-1
clone size: many
V gene: TRBV19
CDR3 DNA: TGTGCCAGTAGTCAACAGGGTAATACTGAAGCTTTCTTT
CDR3 protein: CASSQQGNTEAFF

D gene: .
J gene: TRBJ2-1
clone size: .
V gene: TRBV7-9
CDR3 DNA: TGTGCCAGCAGGATCCGGGACATCTACAATGAGCAGTTCTTC
CDR3 protein: CASRIRDIYNEQFF

D gene: .
J gene: TRBJ1-1
clone size: .
V gene: TRBV5-6
CDR3 DNA: TGTGCCAGCAGATATGACAGAAACACTGAAGCTTTCTTT
CDR3 protein: CASRYDRNTEAFF

D gene: .
J gene: TRBJ2-3
clone size: .
V gene: TRBV6-6
CDR3 DNA: TGTGCCAGCAGTCAGACCGAGTGGAGGGGGCGGACAGATACGCAGTATTTT
CDR3 protein: CASSQTEWRGRTDTQYF

D gene: .
J gene: TRBJ1-1
clone size: .
V gene: TRBV11-2
CDR3 DNA: TGTGCCAGCAGCTTAGATCGGACAGAAGCTTTCTTT
CDR3 protein: CASSLDRTEAFF

D gene: .
J gene: TRBJ1-3
clone size: .
V gene: TRBV18
CDR3 DNA: TGTGCCAGCTCACCAGGAGGCCAGGACTCTGGAAACACCATATATTTT
CDR3 protein: CASSPGGQDSGNTIYF

D gene: .
J gene: TRBJ1-5
clone size: .
V gene: TRBV4-3
CDR3 DNA: TGCGCCAGCAGCCAAGATCCCCCAGGGGCATATAGCAATCAGCCCCAGCATTTT
CDR3 protein: CASSQDPPGAYSNQPQHF

D gene: .
J gene: TRBJ1-5
clone size: .
V gene: TRBV7-8
CDR3 DNA: TGTGCCAGCAGCTTAGGCGGGGGGACGGCTCAGCCCCAGCATTTT
CDR3 protein: CASSLGGGTAQPQHF

D gene: .
J gene: TRBJ2-5
clone size: once
V gene: TRBV29-1
CDR3 DNA: TGCAGCGCCCTCCTCCCGGGGATAGAGACCCAGTACTTC
CDR3 protein: CSALLPGIETQYF

D gene: TRBD2
J gene: TRBJ2-7
clone size: .
V gene: TRBV7-9
CDR3 DNA: TGTGCCAGCAGCGCCCGGACTAGCGGGGCTACCTACGAGCAGTACTTC
CDR3 protein: CASSARTSGATYEQYF

D gene: .
J gene: TRBJ1-1
clone size: .
V gene: TRBV30
CDR3 DNA: TGTGCCTGGAGGATACAGGGGAACACTGAAGCTTTCTTT
CDR3 protein: CAWRIQGNTEAFF

D gene: TRBD1
J gene: TRBJ2-7
clone size: .
V gene: TRBV11-2
CDR3 DNA: TGTGCCAGCAGCTCAGGGGGAGTGGACGAGCAGTACTTC
CDR3 protein: CASSSGGVDEQYF

D gene: .
J gene: TRBJ2-7
clone size: .
V gene: TRBV21-1
CDR3 DNA: TGTGCCAGCAGCAAAGTGCCGGGACAGGTTACCTACGAGCAGTACTTC
CDR3 protein: CASSKVPGQVTYEQYF

D gene: TRBD2
J gene: TRBJ2-5
clone size: .
V gene: TRBV5-1
CDR3 DNA: TGCGCCAGCAGCCCCGGACTAGCGGGGGAGACCCAGTACTTC
CDR3 protein: CASSPGLAGETQYF

D gene: TRBD1
J gene: TRBJ1-1
clone size: once
V gene: TRBV30
CDR3 DNA: TGTGCCTGGGGGGACAGGTGGGACACTGAAGCTTTCTTT
CDR3 protein: CAWGDRWDTEAFF

D gene: .
J gene: TRBJ1-1
clone size: .
V gene: TRBV19
CDR3 DNA: TGTGCCAGTCGGCTACGGGGGGCTGAAGCTTTCTTT
CDR3 protein: CASRLRGAEAFF

D gene: TRBD2
J gene: TRBJ2-1
clone size: few
V gene: TRBV5-1
CDR3 DNA: TGCGCCAGCGGACTAGCGGGGGAGGAGGGGACGTTCTTC
CDR3 protein: CASGLAGEEGTFF

D gene: .
J gene: TRBJ2-7
clone size: few
V gene: TRBV7-2
CDR3 DNA: TGTGCCAGCAGCTTAGTGGGCGGGCCTAGCTCCTACGAGCAGTACTTC
CDR3 protein: CASSLVGGPSSYEQYF

D gene: .
J gene: TRBJ2-1
clone size: .
V gene: TRBV9
CDR3 DNA: TGTGCCAGCAGCCTGGACTACCTTACACGGGAGCAGTTCTTC
CDR3 protein: CASSLDYLTREQFF

D gene: TRBD1
J gene: TRBJ2-7
clone size: .
V gene: TRBV2
CDR3 DNA: TGTGCCAGCAAGGGGCAGGGGGTCGAGCAGTACTTC
CDR3 protein: CASKGQGVEQYF

D gene: .
J gene: TRBJ1-1
clone size: .
V gene: TRBV19
CDR3 DNA: TGTGCCAGTGTGGGTGAGGGGAACACTGAAGCTTTCTTT
CDR3 protein: CASVGEGNTEAFF

D gene: .
J gene: TRBJ1-4
clone size: .
V gene: TRBV4-3
CDR3 DNA: TGCGCCAGCAGCCAAGATGGGAGGCAGGGTGAAAAACTGTTTTTT
CDR3 protein: CASSQDGRQGEKLFF

D gene: TRBD2
J gene: TRBJ2-1
clone size: .
V gene: TRBV30
CDR3 DNA: TGTGCCTGGAGAAGGGCTAGCGGGTACAATGAGCAGTTCTTC
CDR3 protein: CAWRRASGYNEQFF